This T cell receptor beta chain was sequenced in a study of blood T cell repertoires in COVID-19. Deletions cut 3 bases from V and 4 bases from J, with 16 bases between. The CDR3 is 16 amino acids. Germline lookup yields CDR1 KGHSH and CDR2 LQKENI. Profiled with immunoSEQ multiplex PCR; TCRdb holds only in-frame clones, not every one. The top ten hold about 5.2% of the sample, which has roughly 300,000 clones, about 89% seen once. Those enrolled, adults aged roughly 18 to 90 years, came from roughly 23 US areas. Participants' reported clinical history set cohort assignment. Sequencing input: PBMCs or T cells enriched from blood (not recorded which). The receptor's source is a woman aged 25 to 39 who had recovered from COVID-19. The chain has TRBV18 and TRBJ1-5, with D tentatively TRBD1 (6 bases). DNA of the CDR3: TGTGCCAGCTCACCCTTTCCCGGACAGCATAATCAGCCCCAGCATTTT. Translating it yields CASSPFPGQHNQPQHF.